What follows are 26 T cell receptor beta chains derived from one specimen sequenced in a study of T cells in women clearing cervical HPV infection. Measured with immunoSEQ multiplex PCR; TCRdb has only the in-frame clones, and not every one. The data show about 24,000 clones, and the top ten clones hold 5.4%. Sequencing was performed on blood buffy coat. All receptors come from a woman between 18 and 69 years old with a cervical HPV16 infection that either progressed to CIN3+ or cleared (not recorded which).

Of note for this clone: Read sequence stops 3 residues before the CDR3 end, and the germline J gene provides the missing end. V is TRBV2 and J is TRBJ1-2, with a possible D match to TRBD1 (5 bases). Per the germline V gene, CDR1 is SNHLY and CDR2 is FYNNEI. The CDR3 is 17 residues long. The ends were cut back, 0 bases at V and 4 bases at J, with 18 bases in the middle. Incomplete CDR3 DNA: TGTGCCAGCAGTGAAGCGCCAGGTGTGGGGCGAAGCTATGGC. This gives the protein CASSEAPGVGRSYG. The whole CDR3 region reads CASSEAPGVGRSYGYTF. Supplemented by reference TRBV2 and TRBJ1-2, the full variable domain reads EPEVTQTPSHQVTQMGQEVILRCVPISNHLYFYWYRQILGQKVEFLVSFYNNEISEKSEIFDDQFSVERPDGSNFTLKIRSTKLEDSAMYFCASSEAPGVGRSYGYTFGSGTRLTVV.

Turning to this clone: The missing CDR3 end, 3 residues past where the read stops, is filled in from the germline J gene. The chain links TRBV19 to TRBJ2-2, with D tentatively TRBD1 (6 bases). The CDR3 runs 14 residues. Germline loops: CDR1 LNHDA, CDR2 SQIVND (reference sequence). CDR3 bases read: TGTGCCAGCACGATTACAGGGTATGGGGAAAAG. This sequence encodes CASTITGYGEK. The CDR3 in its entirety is CASTITGYGEKLFF.

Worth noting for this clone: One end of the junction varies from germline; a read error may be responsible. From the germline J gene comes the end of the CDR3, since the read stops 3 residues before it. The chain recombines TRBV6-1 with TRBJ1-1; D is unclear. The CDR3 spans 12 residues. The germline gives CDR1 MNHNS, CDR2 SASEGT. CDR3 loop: CASREAPGEAFF. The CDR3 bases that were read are TGTGCCAGCAGGGAAGCCCCGGGTGAG.

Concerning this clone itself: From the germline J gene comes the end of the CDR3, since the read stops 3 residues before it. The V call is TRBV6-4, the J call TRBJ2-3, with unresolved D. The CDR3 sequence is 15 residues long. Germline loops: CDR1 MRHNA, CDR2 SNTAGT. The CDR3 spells CASRYPPRRGDPQYF. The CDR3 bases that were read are TGTGCCAGCAGGTATCCCCCCCGCAGAGGTGATCCG.

CDR3: CAIRDRVDEQYF. The CDR3 DNA, read in part, is TGTGCCATCCGGGACAGGGTCGACGAG. V gene TRBV10-3 combines with J gene TRBJ2-7, with TRBD1 identical over 9 bases. The read comes to an end 3 residues before the CDR3 does, leaving the germline J gene to fill in the end. Germline lookup yields CDR1 ENHRY and CDR2 SYGVKD. The V gene end was trimmed by 8 bases and the J gene end by 5 bases; junction bases not matched to a gene: 4. This CDR3 contains 12 residues.

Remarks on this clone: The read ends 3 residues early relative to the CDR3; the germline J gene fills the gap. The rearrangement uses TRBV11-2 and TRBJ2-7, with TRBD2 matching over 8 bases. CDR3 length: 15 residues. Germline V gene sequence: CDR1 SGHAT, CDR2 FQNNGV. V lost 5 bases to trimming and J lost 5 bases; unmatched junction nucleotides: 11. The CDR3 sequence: CASSPLSGRDHEQYF. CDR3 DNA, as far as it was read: TGTGCCAGCAGCCCATTGAGCGGGAGAGATCACGAG.

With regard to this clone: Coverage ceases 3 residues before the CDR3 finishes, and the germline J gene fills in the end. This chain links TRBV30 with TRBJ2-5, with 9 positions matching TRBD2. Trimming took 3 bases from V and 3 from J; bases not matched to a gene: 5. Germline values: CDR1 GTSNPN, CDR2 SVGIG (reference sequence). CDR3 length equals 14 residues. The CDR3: CAWSKGLAEETQYF. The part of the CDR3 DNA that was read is TGTGCCTGGAGCAAGGGACTAGCAGAAGAGACC.

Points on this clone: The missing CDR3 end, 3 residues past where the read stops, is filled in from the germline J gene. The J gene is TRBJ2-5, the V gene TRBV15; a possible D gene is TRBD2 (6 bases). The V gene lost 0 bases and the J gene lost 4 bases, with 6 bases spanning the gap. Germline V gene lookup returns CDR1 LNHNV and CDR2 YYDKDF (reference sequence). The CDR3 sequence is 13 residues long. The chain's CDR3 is CATSRERGETQYF. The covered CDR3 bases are TGTGCCACCAGCAGAGAGCGGGGAGAGACC.

The sequenced part of the CDR3 DNA is TGTGCCAGCAGTTTCGGGCAGGGGGCTGGGTACGAG. It is translated as CASSFGQGAGYE. The complete CDR3 reads CASSFGQGAGYEQYF. V gene TRBV28 combines with J gene TRBJ2-7, with 8 bases identical to TRBD1. The read falls 3 residues short of the CDR3 end, and the missing part is taken from the germline J gene. This CDR3 has 15 amino acids. Germline-derived CDR1 and CDR2 are MDHEN and SYDVKM. V trimming: 3 bases; J trimming: 4 bases; junction bases outside the gene matches: 8.

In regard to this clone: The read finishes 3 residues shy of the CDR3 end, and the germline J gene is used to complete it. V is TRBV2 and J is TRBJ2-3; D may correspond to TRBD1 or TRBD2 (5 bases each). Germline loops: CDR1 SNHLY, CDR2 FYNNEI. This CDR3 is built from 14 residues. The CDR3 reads CASSREGSDQPQYF. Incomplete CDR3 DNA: TGTGCCAGCAGTAGAGAGGGGTCTGATCAGCCG.

Incomplete CDR3 DNA: TGTGCCAGTAGTTACCGGCGGGGTGCCTATAATTCACCG. Amino acid sequence: CASSYRRGAYNSP. The whole CDR3 region reads CASSYRRGAYNSPLFF. J is TRBJ2-2 and V is TRBV19; D possibly corresponds to TRBD2 (6 bases). Read coverage stops 3 residues before the CDR3 terminus; the germline J gene supplies the remainder. There are 16 residues in the CDR3. Germline V lookup: CDR1 LNHDA, CDR2 SQIVND (reference sequence).

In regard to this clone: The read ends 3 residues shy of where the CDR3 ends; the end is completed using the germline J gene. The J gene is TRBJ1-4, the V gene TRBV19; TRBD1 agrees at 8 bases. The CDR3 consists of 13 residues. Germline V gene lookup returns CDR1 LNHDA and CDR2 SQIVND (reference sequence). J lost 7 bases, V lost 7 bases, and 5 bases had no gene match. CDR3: CASTLTGVEKLFF. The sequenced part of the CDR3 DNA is TGTGCCAGTACCTTGACAGGGGTTGAAAAA.

The CDR3 loop is CASKISGYTDTYTF. The CDR3 DNA, read in part, is TGTGCCAGTAAGATATCAGGGTACACAGATACC. The J gene is TRBJ1-2, the V gene TRBV19; D perhaps matches TRBD1 (5 bases). From the germline J gene comes the end of the CDR3, since the read stops 3 residues before it. The V gene's germline CDR1 is LNHDA and CDR2 SQIVND (reference sequence). The CDR3 runs 14 residues.

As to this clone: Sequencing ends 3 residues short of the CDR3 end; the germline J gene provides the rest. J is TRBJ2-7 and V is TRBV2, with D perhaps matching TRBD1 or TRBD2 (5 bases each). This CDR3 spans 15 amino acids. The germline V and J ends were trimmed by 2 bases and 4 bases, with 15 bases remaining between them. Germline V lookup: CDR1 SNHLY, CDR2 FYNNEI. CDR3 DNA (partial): TGTGCCAGCAGTGAATCGAGGGGCCCCCAATACGAG. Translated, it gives CASSESRGPQYE. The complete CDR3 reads CASSESRGPQYEQYF. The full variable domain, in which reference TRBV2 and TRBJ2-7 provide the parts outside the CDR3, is EPEVTQTPSHQVTQMGQEVILRCVPISNHLYFYWYRQILGQKVEFLVSFYNNEISEKSEIFDDQFSVERPDGSNFTLKIRSTKLEDSAMYFCASSESRGPQYEQYFGPGTRLTVT.

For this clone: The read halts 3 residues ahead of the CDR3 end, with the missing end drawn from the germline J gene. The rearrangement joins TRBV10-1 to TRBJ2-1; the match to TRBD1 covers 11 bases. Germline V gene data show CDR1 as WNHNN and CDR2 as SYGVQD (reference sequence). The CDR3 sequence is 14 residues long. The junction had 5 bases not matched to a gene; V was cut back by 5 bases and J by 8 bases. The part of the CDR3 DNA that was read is TGCGCCAGCAGTCGGACAGGGGGCAGGGATGAG. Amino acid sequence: CASSRTGGRDE. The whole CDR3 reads CASSRTGGRDEQFF.

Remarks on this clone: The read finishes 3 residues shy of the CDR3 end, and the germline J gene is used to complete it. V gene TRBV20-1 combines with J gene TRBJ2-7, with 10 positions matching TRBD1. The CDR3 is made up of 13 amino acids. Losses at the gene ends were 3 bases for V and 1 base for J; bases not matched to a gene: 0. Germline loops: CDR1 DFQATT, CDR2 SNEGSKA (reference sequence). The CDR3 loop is CSARGQGSYEQYF. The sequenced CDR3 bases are TGCAGTGCTAGGGGACAGGGGTCCTACGAG.

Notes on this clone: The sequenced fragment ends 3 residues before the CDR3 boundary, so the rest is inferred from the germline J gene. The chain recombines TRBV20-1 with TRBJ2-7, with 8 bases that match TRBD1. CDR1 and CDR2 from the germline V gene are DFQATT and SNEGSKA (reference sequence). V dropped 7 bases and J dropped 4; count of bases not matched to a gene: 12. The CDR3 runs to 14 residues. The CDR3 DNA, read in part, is TGCAGTGTCAGCCCGGACAGGGAGGTTTACGAG. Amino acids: CSVSPDREVYE. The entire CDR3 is CSVSPDREVYEQYF.

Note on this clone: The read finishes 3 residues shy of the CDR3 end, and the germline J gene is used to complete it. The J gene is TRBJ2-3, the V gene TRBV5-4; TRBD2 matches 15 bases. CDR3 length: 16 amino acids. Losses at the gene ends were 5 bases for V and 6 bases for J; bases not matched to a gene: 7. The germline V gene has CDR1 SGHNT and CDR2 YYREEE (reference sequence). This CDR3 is CASRPGTSGGRDTQYF. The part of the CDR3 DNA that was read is TGTGCCAGCAGACCCGGGACTAGCGGGGGGCGGGATACG.

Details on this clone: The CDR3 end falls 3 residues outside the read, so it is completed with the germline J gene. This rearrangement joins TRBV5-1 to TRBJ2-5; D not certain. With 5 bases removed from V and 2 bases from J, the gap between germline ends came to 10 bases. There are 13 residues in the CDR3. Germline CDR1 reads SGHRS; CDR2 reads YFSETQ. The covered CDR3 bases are TGCGCCAGCAGGGCTAGAGGACAAGAGACC. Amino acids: CASRARGQET. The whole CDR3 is CASRARGQETQYF.

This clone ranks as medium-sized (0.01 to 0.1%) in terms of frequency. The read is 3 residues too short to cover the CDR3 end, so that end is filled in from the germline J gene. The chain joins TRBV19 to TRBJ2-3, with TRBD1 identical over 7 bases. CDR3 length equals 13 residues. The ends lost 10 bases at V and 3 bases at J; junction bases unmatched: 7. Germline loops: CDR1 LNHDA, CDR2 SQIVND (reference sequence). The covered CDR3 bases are TGTGCCACCGACAGGGATGGGACAGATACG. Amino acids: CATDRDGTDT. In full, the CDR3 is CATDRDGTDTQYF.

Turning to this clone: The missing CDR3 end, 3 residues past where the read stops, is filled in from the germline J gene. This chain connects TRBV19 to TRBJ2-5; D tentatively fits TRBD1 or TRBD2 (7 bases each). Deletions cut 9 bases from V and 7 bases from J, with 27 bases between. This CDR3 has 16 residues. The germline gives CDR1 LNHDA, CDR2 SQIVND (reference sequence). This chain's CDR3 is CARPGQRDWHFWTQYF. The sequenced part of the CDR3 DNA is TGTGCCAGGCCGGGACAGCGGGATTGGCATTTCTGGACC.

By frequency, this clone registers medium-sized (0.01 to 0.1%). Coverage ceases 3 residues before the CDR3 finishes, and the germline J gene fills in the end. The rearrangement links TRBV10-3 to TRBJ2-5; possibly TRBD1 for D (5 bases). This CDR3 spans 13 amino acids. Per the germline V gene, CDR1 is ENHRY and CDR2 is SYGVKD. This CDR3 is CAISESGAVTQYF. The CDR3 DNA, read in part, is TGTGCCATCAGTGAGTCAGGGGCGGTTACC.

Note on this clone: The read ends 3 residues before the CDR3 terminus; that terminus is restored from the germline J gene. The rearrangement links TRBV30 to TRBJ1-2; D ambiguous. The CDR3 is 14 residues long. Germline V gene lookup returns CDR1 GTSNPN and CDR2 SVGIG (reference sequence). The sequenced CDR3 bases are TGTGCCTGGAGGGTAGCGGGAGATTGGGATACC. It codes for CAWRVAGDWDT. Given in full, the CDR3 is CAWRVAGDWDTYTF. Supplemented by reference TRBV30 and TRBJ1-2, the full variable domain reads SQTIHQWPATLVQPVGSPLSLECTVEGTSNPNLYWYRQAAGRGLQLLFYSVGIGQISSEVPQNLSASRPQDRQFILSSKKLLLSDSGFYLCAWRVAGDWDTYTFGSGTRLTVV.

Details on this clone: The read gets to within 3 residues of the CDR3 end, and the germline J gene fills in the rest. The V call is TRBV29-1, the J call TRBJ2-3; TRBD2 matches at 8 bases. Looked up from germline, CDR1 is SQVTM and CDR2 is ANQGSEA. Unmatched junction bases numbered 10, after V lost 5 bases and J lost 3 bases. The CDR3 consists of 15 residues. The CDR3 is CSVRRRGEGTDTQYF. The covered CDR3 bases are TGCAGCGTTCGCCGGCGGGGGGAGGGGACAGATACG.

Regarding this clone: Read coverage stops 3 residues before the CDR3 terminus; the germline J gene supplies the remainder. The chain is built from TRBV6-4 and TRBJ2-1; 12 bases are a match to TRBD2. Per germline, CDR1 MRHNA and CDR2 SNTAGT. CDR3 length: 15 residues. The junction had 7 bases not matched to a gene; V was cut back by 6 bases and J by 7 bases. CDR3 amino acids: CASRPLAGGPNEQFF. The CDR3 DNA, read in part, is TGTGCCAGCAGACCTCTAGCGGGAGGGCCAAATGAG.

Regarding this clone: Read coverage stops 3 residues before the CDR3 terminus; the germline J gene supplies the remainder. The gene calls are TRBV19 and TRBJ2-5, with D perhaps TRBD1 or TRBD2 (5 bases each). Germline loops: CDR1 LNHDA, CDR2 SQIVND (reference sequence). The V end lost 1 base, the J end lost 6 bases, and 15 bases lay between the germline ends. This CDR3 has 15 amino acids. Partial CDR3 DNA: TGTGCCAGTAGTATAGGAGGGGCAGGGAGAAAGACC. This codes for CASSIGGAGRKT. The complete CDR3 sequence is CASSIGGAGRKTQYF. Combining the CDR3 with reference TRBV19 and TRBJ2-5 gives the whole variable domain DGGITQSPKYLFRKEGQNVTLSCEQNLNHDAMYWYRQDPGQGLRLIYYSQIVNDFQKGDIAEGYSVSREKKESFPLTVTSAQKNPTAFYLCASSIGGAGRKTQYFGPGTRLLVL.